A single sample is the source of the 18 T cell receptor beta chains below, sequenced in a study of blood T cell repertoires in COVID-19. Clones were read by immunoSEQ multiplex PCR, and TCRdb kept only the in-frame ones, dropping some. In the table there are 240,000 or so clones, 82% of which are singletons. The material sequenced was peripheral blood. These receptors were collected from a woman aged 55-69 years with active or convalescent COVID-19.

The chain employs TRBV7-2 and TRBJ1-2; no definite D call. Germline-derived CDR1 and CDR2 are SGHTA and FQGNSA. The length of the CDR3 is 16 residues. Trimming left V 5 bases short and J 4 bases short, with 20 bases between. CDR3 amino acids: CASSPRIAGVGYGYTF. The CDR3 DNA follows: TGTGCCAGCAGCCCCCGGATTGCGGGTGTCGGCTATGGCTACACCTTC.

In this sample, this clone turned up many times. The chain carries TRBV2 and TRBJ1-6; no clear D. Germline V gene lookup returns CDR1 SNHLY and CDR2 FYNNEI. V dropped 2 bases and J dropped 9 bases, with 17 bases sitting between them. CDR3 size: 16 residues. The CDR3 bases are TGTGCCAGCAGTGAAAGGTGGGCAGCTCTTGGTTCACCCCTCCACTTT. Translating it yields CASSERWAALGSPLHF. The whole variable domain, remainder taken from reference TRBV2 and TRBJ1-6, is EPEVTQTPSHQVTQMGQEVILRCVPISNHLYFYWYRQILGQKVEFLVSFYNNEISEKSEIFDDQFSVERPDGSNFTLKIRSTKLEDSAMYFCASSERWAALGSPLHFGNGTRLTVT.

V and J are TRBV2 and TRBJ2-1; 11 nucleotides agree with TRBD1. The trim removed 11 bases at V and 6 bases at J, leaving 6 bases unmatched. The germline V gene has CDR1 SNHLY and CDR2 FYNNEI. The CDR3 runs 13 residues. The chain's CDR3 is CAVGTGGRNEQFF. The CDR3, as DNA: TGTGCCGTAGGGACAGGGGGGCGCAATGAGCAGTTCTTC.

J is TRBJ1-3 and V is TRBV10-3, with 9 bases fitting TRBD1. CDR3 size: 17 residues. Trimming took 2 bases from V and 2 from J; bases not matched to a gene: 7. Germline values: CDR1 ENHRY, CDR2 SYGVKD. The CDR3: CAISESHRGRAGNTIYF. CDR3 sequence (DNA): TGTGCCATCAGTGAGAGCCACAGGGGGCGCGCTGGAAACACCATATATTTT.

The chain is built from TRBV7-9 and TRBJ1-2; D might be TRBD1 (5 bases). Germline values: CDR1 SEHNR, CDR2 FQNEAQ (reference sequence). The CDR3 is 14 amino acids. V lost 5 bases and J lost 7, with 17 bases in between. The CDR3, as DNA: TGTGCCAGCAGCCCCCCGTGGGGGGATTCTGGCTACACCTTC. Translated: CASSPPWGDSGYTF. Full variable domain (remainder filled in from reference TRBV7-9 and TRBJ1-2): DTGVSQNPRHKITKRGQNVTFRCDPISEHNRLYWYRQTLGQGPEFLTYFQNEAQLEKSRLLSDRFSAERPKGSFSTLEIQRTEQGDSAMYLCASSPPWGDSGYTFGSGTRLTVV.

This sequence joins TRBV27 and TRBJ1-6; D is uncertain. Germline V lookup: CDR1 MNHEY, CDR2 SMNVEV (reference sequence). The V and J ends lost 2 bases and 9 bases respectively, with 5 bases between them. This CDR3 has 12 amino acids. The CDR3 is CASSLGSSPLHF. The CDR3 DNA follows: TGTGCCAGCAGTTTAGGTAGTTCACCCCTCCACTTT.

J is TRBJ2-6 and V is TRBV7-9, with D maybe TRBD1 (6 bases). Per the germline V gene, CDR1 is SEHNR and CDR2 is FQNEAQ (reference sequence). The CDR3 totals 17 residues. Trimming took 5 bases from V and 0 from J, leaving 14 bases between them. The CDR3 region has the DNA TGTGCCAGCAGCACTAGACAGGCCGGCTCTGGGGCCAACGTCCTGACTTTC. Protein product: CASSTRQAGSGANVLTF.

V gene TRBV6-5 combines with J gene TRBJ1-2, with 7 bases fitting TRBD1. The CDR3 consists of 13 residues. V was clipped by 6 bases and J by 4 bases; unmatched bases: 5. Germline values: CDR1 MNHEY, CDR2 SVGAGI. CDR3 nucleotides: TGTGCCAGCAGCCTGGACAGGAGCTATGGCTACACCTTC. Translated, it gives CASSLDRSYGYTF.

This CDR3 reads CASSLEPYSGPNTIYF. The DNA of the CDR3 is TGTGCCAGCAGCTTAGAGCCCTACAGCGGACCCAACACCATATATTTT. The chain recombines TRBV7-8 with TRBJ1-3; D remains unclear. CDR1 and CDR2 (germline): SGHVS, FQNEAQ. V gave up 1 base and J gave up 7 bases, with 17 bases separating them. The CDR3 consists of 16 residues.

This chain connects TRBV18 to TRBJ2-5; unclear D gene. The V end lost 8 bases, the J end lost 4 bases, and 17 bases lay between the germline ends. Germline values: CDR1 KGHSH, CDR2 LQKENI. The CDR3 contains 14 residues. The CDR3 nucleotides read TGTGCCAGCGGAGTTAGGCGTTTAGGAGAGACCCAGTACTTC. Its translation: CASGVRRLGETQYF. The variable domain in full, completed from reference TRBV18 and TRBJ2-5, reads NAGVMQNPRHLVRRRGQEARLRCSPMKGHSHVYWYRQLPEEGLKFMVYLQKENIIDESGMPKERFSAEFPKEGPSILRIQQVVRGDSAAYFCASGVRRLGETQYFGPGTRLLVL.

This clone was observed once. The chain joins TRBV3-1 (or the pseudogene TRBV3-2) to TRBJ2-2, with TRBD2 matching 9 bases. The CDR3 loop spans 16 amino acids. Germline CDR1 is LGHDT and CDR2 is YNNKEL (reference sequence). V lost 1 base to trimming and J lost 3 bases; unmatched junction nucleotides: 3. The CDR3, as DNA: TGTGCCAGCAGCCAAGCTTCTAGCGGGGACACCGGGGAGCTGTTTTTT. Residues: CASSQASSGDTGELFF.

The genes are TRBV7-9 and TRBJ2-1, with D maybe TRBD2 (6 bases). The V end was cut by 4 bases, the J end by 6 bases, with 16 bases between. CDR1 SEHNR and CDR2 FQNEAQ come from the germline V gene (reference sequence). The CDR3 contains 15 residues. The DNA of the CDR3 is TGTGCCAGCAGCTCAAAACCCGGGGGAGGCAATGAGCAGTTCTTC. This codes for CASSSKPGGGNEQFF.

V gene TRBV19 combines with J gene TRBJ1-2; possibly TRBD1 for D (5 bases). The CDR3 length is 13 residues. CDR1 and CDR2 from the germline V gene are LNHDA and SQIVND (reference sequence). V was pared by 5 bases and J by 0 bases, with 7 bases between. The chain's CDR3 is CASSPGPNYGYTF. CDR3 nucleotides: TGTGCCAGTAGTCCAGGGCCTAACTATGGCTACACCTTC.

CDR3 sequence reads: CASSPGTWSNSPLHF. The CDR3, as DNA: TGTGCCAGCAGTCCCGGGACATGGAGTAATTCACCCCTCCACTTT. The chain couples TRBV6-5 to TRBJ1-6, with D perhaps matching TRBD1 (6 bases). CDR1 is MNHEY and CDR2 is SVGAGI in the germline V gene. V lost 5 bases and J lost 6, with 14 bases in between. The CDR3 contains 15 residues.

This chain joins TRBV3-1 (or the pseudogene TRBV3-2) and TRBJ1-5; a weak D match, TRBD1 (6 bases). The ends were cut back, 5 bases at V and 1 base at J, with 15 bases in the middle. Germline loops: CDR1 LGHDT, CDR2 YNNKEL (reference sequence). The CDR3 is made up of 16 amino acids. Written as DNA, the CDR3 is TGTGCCAGCAGCTCTCGGGGGGCCAAAAGCAATCAGCCCCAGCATTTT. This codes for CASSSRGAKSNQPQHF.

The CDR3 DNA sequence: TGCAGCTCAGTAGACAGTTTCCAAGAGACCCAGTACTTC. Translated: CSSVDSFQETQYF. The chain carries TRBV29-1 and TRBJ2-5; D is perhaps TRBD1 (5 bases). Trimming took off 8 bases at V and 1 base at J, with 14 bases between the two ends. This CDR3 has 13 amino acids. The germline CDR1 and CDR2 sequences are SQVTM and ANQGSEA.

The CDR3 loop reads CATSRDRGYEQYF. CDR3 DNA sequence: TGTGCCACATCCCGGGACAGGGGCTACGAGCAGTACTTC. This rearrangement joins TRBV6-6 to TRBJ2-7, with TRBD1 matching over 10 bases. Trimming removed 10 bases from V and 3 bases from J; junction bases left unmatched: 6. The germline gives CDR1 MNHNY, CDR2 SVGAGI (reference sequence). The CDR3 has 13 residues.

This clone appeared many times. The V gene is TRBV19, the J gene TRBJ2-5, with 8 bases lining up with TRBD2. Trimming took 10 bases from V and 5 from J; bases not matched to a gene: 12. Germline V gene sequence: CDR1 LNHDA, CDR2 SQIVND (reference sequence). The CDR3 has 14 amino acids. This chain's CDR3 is CATAGTPGGETQYF. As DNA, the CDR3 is TGTGCCACCGCCGGGACGCCGGGGGGGGAGACCCAGTACTTC.